Each of the 25 T cell receptor beta chains below was sequenced from the same sample in a study of T cell changes during pregnancy in multiple sclerosis. Data came from immunoSEQ multiplex PCR; TCRdb stores just in-frame clones and leaves some out. The profile shows 60,000 or so clones, around 91% of them singletons. The sequencing used peripheral blood, collected in the second trimester of pregnancy. These receptors came from a female donor in good health, enrolled as a control in a pregnancy study.

Here the CDR3 DNA reads TGTGCCAGCAGTGAACTTCACTATATGAACACTGAAGCTTTCTTT. Its protein is CASSELHYMNTEAFF. The chain employs TRBV6-1 and TRBJ1-1; D call uncertain. The CDR3 has 15 residues. Germline V gene sequence: CDR1 MNHNS, CDR2 SASEGT. The ends were cut back, 2 bases at V and 0 bases at J, with 10 bases in the middle.

The chain combines TRBV5-1 with TRBJ1-1; tentative D call: TRBD1 (6 bases). CDR1 is SGHRS and CDR2 is YFSETQ in the germline V gene. CDR3 length: 14 residues. V was pared by 2 bases and J by 0 bases, with 8 bases between. CDR3 bases: TGCGCCAGCAGCTTAGGGGGACTGAACACTGAAGCTTTCTTT. This sequence encodes CASSLGGLNTEAFF.

V usage is TRBV28 and J usage is TRBJ1-1; 8 bases are shared with TRBD1. V lost 8 bases, J lost 4 bases, and 12 bases stayed unmatched. The CDR3 has 15 residues. Germline V lookup: CDR1 MDHEN, CDR2 SYDVKM. Written as DNA, the CDR3 is TGTGCCAGCTGCACCGGGACAGGAGCGGGCACTGAAGCTTTCTTT. As protein: CASCTGTGAGTEAFF. The full variable domain, with the rest looked up from reference TRBV28 and TRBJ1-1, is DVKVTQSSRYLVKRTGEKVFLECVQDMDHENMFWYRQDPGLGLRLIYFSYDVKMKEKGDIPEGYSVSREKKERFSLILESASTNQTSMYLCASCTGTGAGTEAFFGQGTRLTVV.

The chain combines TRBV5-5 with TRBJ1-2; D gene ambiguous. CDR1 SGHKS and CDR2 YYEKEE come from the germline V gene (reference sequence). The CDR3 extends over 15 amino acids. V dropped 1 base and J dropped 3 bases, with 13 bases sitting between them. In DNA, the CDR3 is TGTGCCAGCAGCTTGATCCTGGGCCGCTACTATGGCTACACCTTC. Its protein product is CASSLILGRYYGYTF. Together with reference TRBV5-5 and TRBJ1-2, the CDR3 gives the full variable domain: DAGVTQSPTHLIKTRGQQVTLRCSPISGHKSVSWYQQVLGQGPQFIFQYYEKEERGRGNFPDRFSARQFPNYSSELNVNALLLGDSALYLCASSLILGRYYGYTFGSGTRLTVV.

CDR3 in DNA: TGCAGCGTTGTGCGGGGGGGGCCTCTCTCCGAGCAGTACTTC. This encodes CSVVRGGPLSEQYF. This rearrangement joins TRBV29-1 to TRBJ2-7; the match to TRBD2 covers 9 bases. Germline CDR1 SQVTM, CDR2 ANQGSEA. With 4 bases clipped from V and 6 bases from J, the junction kept 10 bases outside the gene matches. The CDR3 contains 14 residues.

The genes are TRBV7-3 and TRBJ2-3; the match to TRBD2 covers 9 bases. Germline V gene lookup returns CDR1 SGHTA and CDR2 FQGTGA. The CDR3 is 15 residues long. V gave up 7 bases and J gave up 4 bases; unmatched junction bases: 9. In DNA, the CDR3 is TGTGCCAGCAATATGGCGGGGGGGCCGGCAGATACGCAGTATTTT. This encodes CASNMAGGPADTQYF.

The chain uses TRBV6-6 and TRBJ1-3; 8 positions match TRBD1. Germline V gives CDR1 MNHNY, CDR2 SVGAGI (reference sequence). V was pared by 5 bases and J by 0 bases, with 6 bases of the junction left unmatched. This CDR3 contains 16 residues. CDR3 DNA sequence: TGTGCCAGCAGTCGACGGACAGGGAGCTCTGGAAACACCATATATTTT. Encoded protein: CASSRRTGSSGNTIYF.

The chain employs TRBV5-1 and TRBJ2-5, with 12 bases fitting TRBD1. V lost 4 bases to trimming and J lost 4 bases; unmatched junction nucleotides: 5. CDR1 SGHRS and CDR2 YFSETQ come from the germline V gene. The CDR3 sequence is 15 residues long. CDR3 residues: CASSPGTGGVETQYF. CDR3 in DNA: TGCGCCAGCAGCCCGGGGACAGGGGGCGTAGAGACCCAGTACTTC.

Concerning this clone: One junction end disagrees with the germline gene, perhaps due to a read error. V usage is TRBV7-7 and J usage is TRBJ2-7, with D perhaps matching TRBD2 (5 bases). The CDR3 has 14 residues. Germline CDR1 SSHAT, CDR2 FNYEAQ (reference sequence). Here the CDR3 reads CASSHADEGYEQYF. As DNA, the CDR3 is TGTGCTAGCAGTCACGCGGACGAGGGCTACGAGCAGTACTTC.

This chain uses TRBV19 with TRBJ1-1; 11 bases agree with TRBD1. V dropped 1 base and J dropped 4; count of bases not matched to a gene: 2. In germline, CDR1 is LNHDA, CDR2 SQIVND (reference sequence). The CDR3 consists of 15 residues. The CDR3 loop is CASSIGDRGSTEAFF. The DNA of the CDR3 is TGTGCCAGTAGTATAGGGGACAGGGGGAGCACTGAAGCTTTCTTT. Based on the CDR3 plus reference TRBV19 and TRBJ1-1, the full variable domain is DGGITQSPKYLFRKEGQNVTLSCEQNLNHDAMYWYRQDPGQGLRLIYYSQIVNDFQKGDIAEGYSVSREKKESFPLTVTSAQKNPTAFYLCASSIGDRGSTEAFFGQGTRLTVV.

The V call is TRBV2, the J call TRBJ2-1; D unresolved. Germline V gene data show CDR1 as SNHLY and CDR2 as FYNNEI. The CDR3 consists of 16 residues. With 8 bases removed from V and 4 bases from J, the gap between germline ends came to 21 bases. The CDR3 loop reads CASSAGFAGSYNEQFF. The CDR3 DNA reads TGTGCCAGCTCGGCCGGTTTCGCCGGGTCTTACAATGAGCAGTTCTTC.

This clone was detected once. This chain links TRBV13 with TRBJ2-3, with no clear D. CDR3 size: 16 residues. Trimming left V 2 bases short and J 4 bases short, with 16 bases between. Germline V lookup: CDR1 PRHDT, CDR2 FYEKMQ (reference sequence). The CDR3 DNA reads TGTGCCAGCAGCTTATCTCGCAGGCCTCTCGCAGATACGCAGTATTTT. Translating it yields CASSLSRRPLADTQYF. Full variable domain (rest looked up from reference TRBV13 and TRBJ2-3): AAGVIQSPRHLIKEKRETATLKCYPIPRHDTVYWYQQGPGQDPQFLISFYEKMQSDKGSIPDRFSAQQFSDYHSELNMSSLELGDSALYFCASSLSRRPLADTQYFGPGTRLTVL.

This clone has more than one count but fewer than ten. V is TRBV29-1 and J is TRBJ1-1; D not resolved. Germline V gene lookup returns CDR1 SQVTM and CDR2 ANQGSEA. CDR3 length: 14 amino acids. V lost 2 bases and J 6 bases, leaving 16 bases between the germline ends. DNA of the CDR3: TGCAGCGTTGAAATGGTATTGAAGAGAGCTGAAGCTTTCTTT. This gives the protein CSVEMVLKRAEAFF.

V is TRBV4-1 and J is TRBJ1-6; the match to TRBD1 covers 9 bases. V lost 0 bases, J lost 4 bases, and 4 bases stayed unmatched. Looked up from germline, CDR1 is MGHRA and CDR2 is YSYEKL. The CDR3 spans 17 residues. Written as DNA, the CDR3 is TGCGCCAGCAGCCAAGAGGGGGACAGGGAGTATAATTCACCCCTCCACTTT. It translates to CASSQEGDREYNSPLHF.

The rearrangement links TRBV9 to TRBJ1-1; the D gene is possibly TRBD1 (5 bases). Per germline, CDR1 SGDLS and CDR2 YYNGEE. V was shortened by 4 bases and J by 1 base, with 11 bases between the two germline ends. The CDR3 spans 14 residues. In DNA, the CDR3 is TGTGCCAGCAGCCTCCTTGACAGGAACACTGAAGCTTTCTTT. It codes for CASSLLDRNTEAFF.

This sequence joins TRBV4-1 and TRBJ2-1, with 11 bases aligning to TRBD2. The germline V gene encodes CDR1 MGHRA and CDR2 YSYEKL. With 3 bases clipped from V and 9 bases from J, the junction kept 13 bases outside the gene matches. The CDR3 length is 17 residues. CDR3 sequence (DNA): TGCGCCAGCAGCCAGGAAGTAGCGGGAGGGCCGAAGGGTGAGCAGTTCTTC. Its protein is CASSQEVAGGPKGEQFF.

This clone was found once. The chain links TRBV27 to TRBJ2-7; no clear D gene. CDR3 size: 13 residues. V lost 2 bases to trimming and J lost 7 bases, with 12 bases between them. The germline gives CDR1 MNHEY, CDR2 SMNVEV (reference sequence). The CDR3 loop is CASSLGRLNEQYF. CDR3 nucleotides: TGTGCCAGCAGTTTAGGCAGGTTGAATGAGCAGTACTTC.

This chain uses TRBV2 with TRBJ2-3; 13 nucleotides match TRBD2. This CDR3 is 16 amino acids long. Germline values: CDR1 SNHLY, CDR2 FYNNEI. V lost 4 bases, J lost 2 bases, and 3 bases stayed unmatched. CDR3 region: CASSVGLAGSTDTQYF. The CDR3 coding sequence is TGTGCCAGCAGTGTGGGACTAGCGGGGTCCACAGATACGCAGTATTTT.

This clone was observed once. The chain combines TRBV10-3 with TRBJ2-1; TRBD1 aligns across 9 bases. With 3 bases clipped from V and 9 bases from J, the junction kept 15 bases outside the gene matches. The germline V gene encodes CDR1 ENHRY and CDR2 SYGVKD. The CDR3 extends over 17 amino acids. In nucleotides, the CDR3 is TGTGCCATCAGTGAACAACAGGGACAGGGCGGGGGCGGTGAGCAGTTCTTC. It codes for CAISEQQGQGGGGEQFF.

Written as DNA, the CDR3 is TGCGCCAGCAGCACTACAGGGGGAGGCACTGAAGCTTTCTTT. It encodes CASSTTGGGTEAFF. The chain employs TRBV5-1 and TRBJ1-1; 8 bases match TRBD1. The junction had 6 bases not matched to a gene; V was cut back by 4 bases and J by 4 bases. The CDR3 length is 14 residues. Germline V gene data show CDR1 as SGHRS and CDR2 as YFSETQ.

The V call is TRBV29-1, the J call TRBJ2-3, with 7 bases lining up with TRBD1. Looked up from germline, CDR1 is SQVTM and CDR2 is ANQGSEA. CDR3 length: 14 residues. J was trimmed by 0 bases and V by 6 bases; bases with no gene match: 6. The CDR3 DNA reads TGCAGCGTCCTAAAGGGACAGAGCACAGATACGCAGTATTTT. It encodes CSVLKGQSTDTQYF.

V is TRBV5-1 and J is TRBJ2-7; the D gene is possibly TRBD2 (7 bases). The germline CDR1 and CDR2 sequences are SGHRS and YFSETQ. CDR3 size: 14 residues. V lost 0 bases, J lost 6 bases, and 13 bases lay in between. The CDR3: CASSLGPGEGEQYF. The CDR3 region has the DNA TGCGCCAGCAGCTTGGGGCCAGGGGAGGGCGAGCAGTACTTC.

This clone was seen a single time. The chain recombines TRBV18 with TRBJ1-1, with no clear D. The CDR3 has 13 residues. Deletions cut 6 bases from V and 0 bases from J, with 8 bases between. Germline assignment: CDR1 KGHSH and CDR2 LQKENI. DNA of the CDR3: TGTGCCAGCTCCCGGGAGGTGAACACTGAAGCTTTCTTT. Protein: CASSREVNTEAFF. Full variable domain (rest looked up from reference TRBV18 and TRBJ1-1): NAGVMQNPRHLVRRRGQEARLRCSPMKGHSHVYWYRQLPEEGLKFMVYLQKENIIDESGMPKERFSAEFPKEGPSILRIQQVVRGDSAAYFCASSREVNTEAFFGQGTRLTVV.

The genes are TRBV30 and TRBJ2-6; 7 bases are shared with TRBD2. The CDR3 spans 19 residues. V gave up 4 bases and J gave up 2 bases; unmatched junction bases: 17. The germline V gene encodes CDR1 GTSNPN and CDR2 SVGIG (reference sequence). The CDR3 loop reads CAWNREGRALFAGANVLTF. CDR3 DNA sequence: TGTGCCTGGAATAGGGAGGGGAGGGCGCTCTTCGCTGGGGCCAACGTCCTGACTTTC.

This clone was detected only once. This chain uses TRBV7-5 with TRBJ2-7; no check of the table's D call, TRBD1, against the DNA was made. TRBV7-5 is recorded as a pseudogene. The CDR3 runs 13 residues. CDR3 region: CSGRDSISYEQYF. The CDR3 DNA reads as TGTTCTGGACGGGACAGCATTTCCTACGAGCAGTACTTC.